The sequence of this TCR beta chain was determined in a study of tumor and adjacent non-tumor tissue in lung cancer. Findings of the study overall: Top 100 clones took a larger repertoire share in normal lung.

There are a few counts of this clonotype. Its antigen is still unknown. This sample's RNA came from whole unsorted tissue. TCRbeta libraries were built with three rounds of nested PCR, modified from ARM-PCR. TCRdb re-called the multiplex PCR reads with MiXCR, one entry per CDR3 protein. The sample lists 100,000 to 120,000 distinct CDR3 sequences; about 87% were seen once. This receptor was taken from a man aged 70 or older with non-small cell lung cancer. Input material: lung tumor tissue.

The CDR3 here is CASSQDVQSLDGYTF. As DNA, the CDR3 is TGCGCCAGCAGCCAAGATGTGCAATCTCTTGATGGCTACACCTTC. This chain connects TRBV4-1 to TRBJ1-2; no clear D gene. The CDR3 spans 15 residues. V was cut by 0 bases and J by 6 bases, with 14 bases left in between. Germline CDR1 and CDR2: MGHRA and YSYEKL.